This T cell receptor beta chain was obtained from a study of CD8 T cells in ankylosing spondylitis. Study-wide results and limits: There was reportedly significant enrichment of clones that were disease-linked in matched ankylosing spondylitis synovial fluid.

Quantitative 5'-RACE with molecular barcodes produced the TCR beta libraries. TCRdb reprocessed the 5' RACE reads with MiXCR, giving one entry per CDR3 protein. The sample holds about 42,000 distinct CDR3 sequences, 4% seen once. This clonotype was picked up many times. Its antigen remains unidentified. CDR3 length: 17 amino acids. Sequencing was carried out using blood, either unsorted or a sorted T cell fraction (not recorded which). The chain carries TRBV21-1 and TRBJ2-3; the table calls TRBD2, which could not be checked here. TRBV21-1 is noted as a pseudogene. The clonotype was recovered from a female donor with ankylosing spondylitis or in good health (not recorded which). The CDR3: CASSPRLPSGCTDTQYF. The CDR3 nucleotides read TGTGCCAGCAGCCCCCGATTACCAAGCGGATGCACAGATACGCAGTATTTT.